The entry below gives a single T cell receptor beta chain sequence along with its context. The antigen is not known. Libraries were made from TCR beta cDNA, and they carried unique molecular identifiers. MiXCR, run by TCRdb on the PCR reads, gives a single entry per CDR3 protein. The table lists about 540,000 distinct CDR3 sequences, about a third of them singletons, with 5% to 6% in the top ten. The CDR3 runs to 16 residues. V was cut by 4 bases and J by 5 bases, with 17 bases left in between. The germline V gene has CDR1 KGHDR and CDR2 SFDVKD. This sample is drawn from a study of post-analysis software for immune sequencing data. Whole-study results and caveats: There were several TRBV segments more frequent in patients than controls, and TRBV5-6, TRBV5-1 and TRBV20-1 were among them.

The chain has TRBV24-1 and TRBJ2-1; D assignment may be TRBD1 or TRBD2 (5 bases each). The sequence was obtained from a girl younger than 18 with multiple sclerosis. Sequencing was performed on blood. CDR3 sequence (DNA): TGTGCCACCAGTGAGGCTTATTCGGGACGGGACAATGAGCAGTTCTTC. Protein: CATSEAYSGRDNEQFF.